Sequencing of this T cell receptor (beta chain) was carried out in a study of T cell repertoires in breast cancer. Study in general: Healthy controls: nine donors. On average each sample gave approximately 500,000 sequences, roughly 10 reads per cell. Study-wide points: Genuine antitumor clones may have been lost with singletons or partial tumor sampling.

An expanded emulsion RT-PCR with primers for all TCR V genes paired CD8+ T cell chains. Blocking oligonucleotides added to a second nested PCR suppressed unpaired genes. TCRdb re-called the emulsion pairing reads with MiXCR, one entry per CDR3 protein. The sample lists about 40,000 distinct CDR3 sequences, about 41% occurring once. About this clonotype itself: Its antigen is unknown.

Sequencing input: CD8+ T cells. The sequence was obtained from a pool of human donors with breast cancer or a healthy control (not recorded which).

The CDR3 nucleotides are TGTGCCAGCAGTTCTCCGGGACTAGCAAACTACAATGAGCAGTTCTTC. As protein: CASSSPGLANYNEQFF. The rearrangement uses TRBV27 and TRBJ2-1; 9 nucleotides agree with TRBD2. This CDR3 has 16 amino acids. The trim removed 4 bases at V and 3 bases at J, leaving 7 bases unmatched. Germline V lookup: CDR1 MNHEY, CDR2 SMNVEV (reference sequence).